This TCR beta chain came from a study of memory CD8 T cells in hepatitis C reinfection (dated by TCRdb to 2016 to 2017). With regard to the full study: Two consecutive HCV infections were spontaneously resolved by three donors, whereas a primary infection was cleared by two donors who then became chronically infected after reinfection. HCV reinfection was defined as a positive HCV RNA test following two negative tests taken at least 60 days apart. Peak reinfection samples were taken from 3 to 8 weeks after reinfection was detected. The TCR beta repertoire of virus-specific CD8 T cells was tracked longitudinally in roughly 5 donors across an HCV reinfection episode. About five reinfection cases with stored pre-reinfection samples were identified between the late 2000s and the early 2010s. In the reinfection study, participants with a resolved prior HCV infection were followed up every 3 months. The peak reinfection time point was selected on the basis of previously published longitudinal tetramer+ CD8 T cell frequency data. The full study reports these points: Because only five donors were included, definitive conclusions about public clonotypes linked to secondary clearance were beyond the reach of the study.

Library method: the immunoSEQ multiplex PCR assay. Genomic DNA was extracted from the sorted cells, and Adaptive Biotechnologies' automated high-throughput method was used to sequence the TCR beta V, D and J regions. A two-step, bias-controlled multiplex PCR was used to amplify CDR3 regions. An Illumina instrument was used to sequence the amplified TCR beta libraries. The source study handled its data this way. Demultiplexed reads were processed to reduce amplification and sequencing bias, and CDR3 sequences were assigned to gene families using the IMGT database. ImmunoSEQ software version 2.0 was used to analyze repertoire data. Clonotype lists were filtered to remove out-of-frame sequences and sequences containing stop codons in the CDR3. Clonotypes with a frequency below 0.01% were excluded because such low-frequency clonotypes corresponded to less than one cell. To get richness, observed richness was divided by input cell number, while evenness came from dividing Shannon entropy by log observed richness. To measure repertoire diversity and how similar the repertoire was between time points, Simpson diversity and Morisita-Horn overlap indices were applied. Clonotypes were grouped as dominant (>1%), sub-dominant (0.5-0.99%), low abundance (0.1-0.49%) or lowest abundance (<0.1%). For the germline index, total nucleotide additions were subtracted from total CDR3 length, and that difference was then divided by total CDR3 length. Drawn from immuneACCESS, this table holds only the in-frame rearrangements with V and J called that TCRdb kept. Clones are partly lost; checked studies trace under half to an unresolved V gene and leave the rest unexplained. Clone size and V and J calls were adopted from that table, with D and trimming inferred from the DNA. The sample data list more than 35,000 clones, and roughly 90% of these were observed just once. The ten largest clones represent 1% to 1.5% of the sample.

Reading the label with the study, this specimen's time point is: peak reinfection, 3 to 8 weeks after reinfection detection. TCR sequencing was performed on the sorted cells directly ex vivo, without any in vitro expansion beforehand. The donors, who were people who inject drugs, were enrolled in the Montreal Acute Hepatitis C Cohort Study (HEPCO) in Canada. As controls, total naive CD8 T cells, sorted as viable CD3+ CD8+ CD45RO-, were obtained from a couple of donors at each of the three reinfection time points. Before sorting, cryopreserved peripheral blood mononuclear cells were thawed and CD8 T cells were purified from those thawed cells. The MACS CD8+ T cell Isolation Kit was used to enrich CD8 T cells by negative selection. Cells were sorted on a BD FACSAria II sorter using FACSDiva software, and FlowJo was used for data analysis. A remark on this clone: The specificity of this receptor is unknown. Nothing much larger sits one base from this clone, and base qualities are not available.

Sequences were obtained from naive CD8+ T cells sorted from blood. The cell subset or site label here, explained by the study, means: total naive CD8+CD45RO- T cells. This TCR derives from a man younger than 35 with hepatitis C virus infection.

The base sequence is TGTGCCAGTACAGGGGCCTACGAGCAGTACTTC. It translates as CASTGAYEQYF. The sequence is built from TRBV7-2 and TRBJ2-7, and 7 bases in between align with TRBD1. Trimming accounts for 9 bases at V and 2 bases at J, while the number of junction bases matched to no gene is 1. The CDR1 and CDR2 encoded by the germline V gene are SGHTA and FQGNSA. The CDR3 runs 11 amino acids, cysteine and phenylalanine included. CDR3 DNA only is kept here, 33 bases in frame from base 1.